What follows describes a single T cell receptor (beta chain). The data were taken from a study of glioma-infiltrating T cells. The V gene's germline CDR1 is DFQATT and CDR2 SNEGSKA (reference sequence). Trimming at V came to 4 bases and at J to 6 bases, leaving 7 bases not matched to a gene. This CDR3 spans 15 amino acids. TCR alpha and beta CDR3 regions were amplified from RNA using iRepertoire nested multiplex PCR. One entry per CDR3 protein, called by TCRdb with MiXCR from the multiplex PCR reads. The sample shows around 93,000 distinct CDR3 sequences, around 42% of them seen only once. Sequencing was done on a sample of glioma tissue, nonneoplastic brain tissue, or PBMCs (not recorded which). The chain combines TRBV20-1 with TRBJ2-3, with 13 bases lining up with TRBD2. The TCR comes from a human donor with low-grade glioma or glioblastoma, undergoing nonglioma brain surgery, or in good health (not recorded which). The CDR3 region has the DNA TGCAGTGCTACGGGGACTAGCGGGGATAAGGATACGCAGTATTTT. Protein sequence: CSATGTSGDKDTQYF.